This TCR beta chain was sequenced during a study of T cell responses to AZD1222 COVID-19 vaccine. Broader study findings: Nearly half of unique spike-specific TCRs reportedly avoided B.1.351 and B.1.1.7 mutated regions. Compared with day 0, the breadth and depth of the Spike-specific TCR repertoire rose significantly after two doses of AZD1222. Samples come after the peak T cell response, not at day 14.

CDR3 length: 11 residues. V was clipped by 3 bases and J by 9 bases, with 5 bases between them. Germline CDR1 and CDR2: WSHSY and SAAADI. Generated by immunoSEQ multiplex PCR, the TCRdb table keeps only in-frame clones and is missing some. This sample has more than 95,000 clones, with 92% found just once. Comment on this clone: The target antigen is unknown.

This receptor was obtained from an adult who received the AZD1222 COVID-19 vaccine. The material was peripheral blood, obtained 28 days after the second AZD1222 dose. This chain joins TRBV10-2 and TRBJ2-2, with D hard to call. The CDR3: CASSDYRELFF. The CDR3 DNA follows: TGCGCCAGCAGTGATTATCGGGAGCTGTTTTTT.